Following are 17 T cell receptor beta chains from one sample sequenced in a study of CD8+ T cells in alopecia areata. Indicated treatment: oral pan-JAK inhibitor, 5-10 mg twice daily. cDNA prepared by RNA extraction and subsequent reverse transcription served as the template for sequencing. Produced via immunoSEQ multiplex PCR; TCRdb's table is partial and in-frame only. The sample carries more than 95,000 clones, around 60% recorded once. Sequencing was performed on CD4+ T cells sorted from blood, taken at week 4, from a patient treated with tofacitinib. All receptors come from a human donor with alopecia areata.

This clone was observed a handful of times. The J gene is TRBJ2-7, the V gene TRBV4-1; 8 bases line up with TRBD2. Germline lookup yields CDR1 MGHRA and CDR2 YSYEKL. The CDR3 spans 17 residues. V shed 2 bases, J shed 5 bases, and the junction held 14 bases outside the gene matches. The CDR3 nucleotides are TGCGCCAGCAGCCAAAGCGGGGTTAGCGGGGCTTGGGACGAGCAGTACTTC. Protein: CASSQSGVSGAWDEQYF.

The count of this clone is one. This chain links TRBV27 with TRBJ2-1; 9 bases are shared with TRBD1. V lost 3 bases, J lost 5 bases, and 5 bases stayed unmatched. Germline V gene sequence: CDR1 MNHEY, CDR2 SMNVEV (reference sequence). The CDR3 runs to 15 residues. CDR3 region: CASSFMDRGHNEQFF. The CDR3, as DNA: TGTGCCAGCAGTTTCATGGACAGGGGTCACAATGAGCAGTTCTTC.

This chain uses TRBV5-1 with TRBJ2-3; D remains ambiguous. From germline, CDR1 is SGHRS and CDR2 YFSETQ. The germline V and J ends were trimmed by 4 bases and 5 bases, with 14 bases remaining between them. The CDR3 runs to 14 residues. Written as DNA, the CDR3 is TGCGCCAGCAGCCCGGTCCAGCTTGGAGATACGCAGTATTTT. Translated: CASSPVQLGDTQYF.

The chain combines TRBV4-1 with TRBJ1-5; unclear D gene. This CDR3 spans 13 amino acids. The germline V gene encodes CDR1 MGHRA and CDR2 YSYEKL. Trimming stripped 0 bases from V and 12 bases from J, with 12 bases between. CDR3: CASSQDEGHRQHF. The CDR3 DNA sequence: TGCGCCAGCAGCCAAGACGAAGGGCACCGCCAGCATTTT.

The V call is TRBV5-6, the J call TRBJ1-2; possibly TRBD1 for D (5 bases). From germline, CDR1 is SGHDT and CDR2 YYEEEE. The V end was cut by 0 bases, the J end by 4 bases, with 7 bases between. CDR3 length: 13 residues. CDR3 sequence (DNA): TGTGCCAGCAGCTTGGGGGGCTCCTATGGCTACACCTTC. It is translated as CASSLGGSYGYTF.

This clone was counted a few times. The V gene is TRBV25-1, the J gene TRBJ2-5, with D possibly TRBD2 on 6 matching bases. This CDR3 contains 12 residues. CDR1 and CDR2 from the germline V gene are MGHDK and SYGVNS. V lost 4 bases and J 6 bases, leaving 9 bases between the germline ends. The CDR3 DNA reads TGTGCCAGCAGTGGCGGGATGAAGACCCAGTACTTC. This translates into CASSGGMKTQYF.

The chain couples TRBV2 to TRBJ2-4, with TRBD2 matching over 8 bases. Germline CDR1 reads SNHLY; CDR2 reads FYNNEI. This CDR3 has 16 residues. Losses at the gene ends were 4 bases for V and 8 bases for J; bases not matched to a gene: 13. The CDR3 sequence: CASSVQAGGPGHIQYF. The CDR3 coding sequence is TGTGCCAGCAGTGTCCAGGCGGGAGGACCGGGTCACATTCAGTACTTC.

This chain links TRBV29-1 with TRBJ2-5; 8 nucleotides match TRBD2. Matching the DNA end better, TRBJ2-7 makes the J call doubtful. The CDR3 sequence is 14 residues long. Germline V lookup: CDR1 SQVTM, CDR2 ANQGSEA. The CDR3 sequence: CSVDSTSGSYEQYF. In DNA, the CDR3 is TGCAGCGTTGATTCTACTAGCGGCAGCTACGAGCAGTACTTC.

This clone has only one observation. The chain combines TRBV30 with TRBJ1-4; D gene unclear. Trimming pared 7 bases from V and 5 bases from J, leaving 11 bases between. CDR3 length: 12 amino acids. From germline, CDR1 is GTSNPN and CDR2 SVGIG (reference sequence). CDR3 bases: TGTGCCTCAAGAGGGCCAAATGAAAAACTGTTTTTT. Amino acid sequence: CASRGPNEKLFF. The full variable domain, in which reference TRBV30 and TRBJ1-4 provide the parts outside the CDR3, is SQTIHQWPATLVQPVGSPLSLECTVEGTSNPNLYWYRQAAGRGLQLLFYSVGIGQISSEVPQNLSASRPQDRQFILSSKKLLLSDSGFYLCASRGPNEKLFFGSGTQLSVL.

The chain is built from TRBV29-1 and TRBJ1-1; D remains ambiguous. The germline V and J ends were trimmed by 1 base and 5 bases, with 11 bases remaining between them. The CDR3 loop spans 13 amino acids. Per the germline V gene, CDR1 is SQVTM and CDR2 is ANQGSEA. The CDR3 here is CSVEGLVRTEAFF. As DNA, the CDR3 is TGCAGCGTTGAAGGTCTTGTTCGAACTGAAGCTTTCTTT.

The J gene is TRBJ2-2, the V gene TRBV23-1; 8 bases fit TRBD1. TRBV23-1 is an ORF, and what it does is uncertain. The CDR3 is 14 amino acids. The V segment lost 4 bases and the J segment 8 bases; nucleotides outside the gene matches: 6. CDR3 sequence (DNA): TGCGCCAGCAGTCTCGGACAGGGCAGAGGGGAGCTGTTTTTT. It specifies CASSLGQGRGELFF.

This sequence joins TRBV4-1 and TRBJ2-4, with TRBD1 matching 9 bases. This CDR3 is built from 15 residues. V lost 2 bases, J lost 6 bases, and 5 bases stayed unmatched. The germline V gene encodes CDR1 MGHRA and CDR2 YSYEKL. The CDR3 nucleotides are TGCGCCAGCAGCCAAACAGGGGGCGCGAGAAACATTCAGTACTTC. The encoded protein is CASSQTGGARNIQYF.

The chain is built from TRBV28 and TRBJ2-5; D is unclear. V was cut by 6 bases and J by 3 bases, with 5 bases left in between. This CDR3 is built from 11 residues. CDR1 is MDHEN, CDR2 SYDVKM, per germline. CDR3 nucleotides: TGTGCCAGCAGCATAAAAGAGACCCAGTACTTC. It is translated as CASSIKETQYF.

The rearrangement uses TRBV25-1 and TRBJ2-2; D is possibly TRBD1 (6 bases). The germline gives CDR1 MGHDK, CDR2 SYGVNS. CDR3 size: 17 residues. V lost 8 bases and J lost 0, with 19 bases in between. In DNA form, the CDR3 reads TGTGCCAGCCCAGGCAGCGGATCAGGGGCGAACACCGGGGAGCTGTTTTTT. The encoded protein is CASPGSGSGANTGELFF.

This clone was counted only a few times. The chain is built from TRBV4-1 and TRBJ2-3; no definite D call. Germline V gene data show CDR1 as MGHRA and CDR2 as YSYEKL. The CDR3 spans 13 residues. V was trimmed by 4 bases and J by 11 bases, leaving 16 bases between them. This chain's CDR3 is CASSRVPAQEQYF. The CDR3 nucleotides are TGCGCCAGCAGCCGCGTGCCGGCGCAAGAGCAGTATTTT.

In nucleotides, the CDR3 is TGTGCCAGCAGTGAAGCGGGACCCAGCTACGAGCAGTACTTC. This codes for CASSEAGPSYEQYF. The V gene is TRBV6-1, the J gene TRBJ2-7; D possibly uses TRBD1 or TRBD2 (5 bases each). With 0 bases removed from V and 3 bases from J, the gap between germline ends came to 9 bases. The CDR3 runs 14 residues. The germline CDR1 and CDR2 sequences are MNHNS and SASEGT.

The chain uses TRBV14 and TRBJ2-7; TRBD1 is a possible D gene (6 bases). The germline CDR1 and CDR2 sequences are SGHDN and FVKESK. The germline V and J ends were trimmed by 1 base and 6 bases, with 16 bases remaining between them. The CDR3 has 15 residues. CDR3 sequence (DNA): TGTGCCAGCAGCCAAGTTCGGCGACAGGAGGCCGAGCAGTACTTC. It encodes CASSQVRRQEAEQYF. The full variable domain, with the rest looked up from reference TRBV14 and TRBJ2-7, is EAGVTQFPSHSVIEKGQTVTLRCDPISGHDNLYWYRRVMGKEIKFLLHFVKESKQDESGMPNNRFLAERTGGTYSTLKVQPAELEDSGVYFCASSQVRRQEAEQYFGPGTRLTVT.